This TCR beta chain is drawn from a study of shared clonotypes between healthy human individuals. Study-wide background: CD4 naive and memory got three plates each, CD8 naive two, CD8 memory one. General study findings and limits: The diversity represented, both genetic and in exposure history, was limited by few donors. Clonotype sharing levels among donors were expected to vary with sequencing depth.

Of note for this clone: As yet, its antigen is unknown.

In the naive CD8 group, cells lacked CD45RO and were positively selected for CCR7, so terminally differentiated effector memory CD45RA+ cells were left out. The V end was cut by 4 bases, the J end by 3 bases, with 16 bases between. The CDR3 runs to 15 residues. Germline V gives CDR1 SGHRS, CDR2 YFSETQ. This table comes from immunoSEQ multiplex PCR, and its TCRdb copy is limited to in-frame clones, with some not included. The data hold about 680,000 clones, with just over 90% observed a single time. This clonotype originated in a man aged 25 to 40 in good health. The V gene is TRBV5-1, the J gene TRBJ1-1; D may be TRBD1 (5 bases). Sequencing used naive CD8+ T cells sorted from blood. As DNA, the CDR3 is TGCGCCAGCAGCCCTCCCGGGGCAGTACACACTGAAGCTTTCTTT. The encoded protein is CASSPPGAVHTEAFF.